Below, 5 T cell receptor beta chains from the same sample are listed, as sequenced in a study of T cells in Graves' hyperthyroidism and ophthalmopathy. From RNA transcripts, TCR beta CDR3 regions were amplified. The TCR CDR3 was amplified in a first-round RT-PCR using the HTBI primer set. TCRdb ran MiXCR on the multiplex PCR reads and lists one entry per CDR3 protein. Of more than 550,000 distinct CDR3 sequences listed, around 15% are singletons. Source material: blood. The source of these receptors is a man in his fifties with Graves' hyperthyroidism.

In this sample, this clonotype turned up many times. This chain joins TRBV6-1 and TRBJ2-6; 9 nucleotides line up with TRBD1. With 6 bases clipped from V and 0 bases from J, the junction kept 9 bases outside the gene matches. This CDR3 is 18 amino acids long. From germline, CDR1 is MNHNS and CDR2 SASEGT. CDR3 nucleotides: TGTGCCAGCAGCCGCCGGGACAGGGACCTCTCTGGGGCCAACGTCCTGACTTTC. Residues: CASSRRDRDLSGANVLTF.

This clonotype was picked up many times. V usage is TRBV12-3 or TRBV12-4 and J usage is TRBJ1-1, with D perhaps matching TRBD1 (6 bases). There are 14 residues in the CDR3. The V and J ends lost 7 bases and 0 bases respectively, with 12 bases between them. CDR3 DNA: TGTGCCAGCATCGAGACAGGCATGAACACTGAAGCTTTCTTT. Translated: CASIETGMNTEAFF.

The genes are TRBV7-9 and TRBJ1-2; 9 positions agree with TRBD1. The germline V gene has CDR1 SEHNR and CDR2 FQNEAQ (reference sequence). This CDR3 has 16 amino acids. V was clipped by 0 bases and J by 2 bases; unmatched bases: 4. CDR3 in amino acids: CASSLADRGRNYGYTF. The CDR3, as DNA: TGTGCCAGCAGCTTAGCGGACAGGGGCCGGAACTATGGCTACACCTTC.

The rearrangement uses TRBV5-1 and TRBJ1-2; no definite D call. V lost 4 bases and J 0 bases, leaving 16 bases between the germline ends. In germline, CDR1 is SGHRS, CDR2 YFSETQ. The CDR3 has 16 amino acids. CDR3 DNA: TGCGCCAGCAGCCCCAGCCGACTTACGGCTAACTATGGCTACACCTTC. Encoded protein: CASSPSRLTANYGYTF.

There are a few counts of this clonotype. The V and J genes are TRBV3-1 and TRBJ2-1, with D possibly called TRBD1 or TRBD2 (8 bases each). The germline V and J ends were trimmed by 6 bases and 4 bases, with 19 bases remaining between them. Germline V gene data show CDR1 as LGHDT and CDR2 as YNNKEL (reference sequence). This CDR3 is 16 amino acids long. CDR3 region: CASRGGGTGWYNEQFF. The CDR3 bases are TGTGCCAGCAGGGGCGGGGGGACAGGATGGTACAATGAGCAGTTCTTC.